One sample yielded the 3 T cell receptor beta chains listed below, sequenced in a study of cytomegalovirus exposure and HLA in healthy donors. The study ran its PCR with 60 Vbeta and 13 Jbeta primers. TCRdb keeps only in-frame clones here, not all; method: immunoSEQ multiplex PCR. The table shows roughly 160,000 clones, with about 71% occurring only once. Sequenced input: PBMCs. The receptors derive from a woman aged 30 to 39 in good health and CMV-seronegative.

This clone has more than one count but fewer than ten. V usage is TRBV5-4 and J usage is TRBJ2-7, with a weak D call TRBD2 (5 bases). There are 15 residues in the CDR3. Germline lookup yields CDR1 SGHNT and CDR2 YYREEE (reference sequence). Between the trimmed V and J ends, which lost 4 bases and 7 bases, there was a span of 21 bases. The DNA of the CDR3 is TGTGCCAGCAGCCCGGAGGCTTCCCAGGCGGGTGAGCAGTACTTC. Protein sequence: CASSPEASQAGEQYF. Using reference TRBV5-4 and TRBJ2-7 for the parts outside the CDR3, the full variable domain is ETGVTQSPTHLIKTRGQQVTLRCSSQSGHNTVSWYQQALGQGPQFIFQYYREEENGRGNFPPRFSGLQFPNYSSELNVNALELDDSALYLCASSPEASQAGEQYFGPGTRLTVT.

DNA of the CDR3: TGTGCCAGCAGTTTATTCTCCGGGAGCAATCAGCCCCAGCATTTT. Its protein is CASSLFSGSNQPQHF. The genes are TRBV27 and TRBJ1-5, with D unresolved. The CDR3 runs 15 residues. V was trimmed by 1 base and J by 1 base, leaving 8 bases between them. Germline CDR1 and CDR2: MNHEY and SMNVEV (reference sequence).

The V call is TRBV7-6, the J call TRBJ2-1; TRBD1 might be the D (6 bases). The CDR3 has 14 amino acids. The V and J ends lost 2 bases and 6 bases respectively, with 11 bases between them. CDR1 and CDR2 from the germline V gene are SGHVS and FNYEAQ. This chain's CDR3 is CASSLRQGSNEQFF. The CDR3 DNA is TGTGCCAGCAGCTTACGGCAGGGGAGCAATGAGCAGTTCTTC.